The clone carrying this TCR beta chain was observed a handful of times. The repertoire was sequenced with immunoSEQ multiplex PCR; TCRdb's copy has only in-frame clones and lacks some. The table includes under 150,000 clones, 70% to 90% detected once. The data derive from a study of Ad26.COV2.S vaccination and SARS-CoV-2 variants. V was pared by 10 bases and J by 0 bases, with 12 bases between. The CDR3 sequence is 13 residues long. Germline CDR1 MNHEY, CDR2 SMNVEV (reference sequence). The V and J genes are TRBV27 and TRBJ1-1, with D possibly TRBD1 on 6 matching bases. This sequence was found in a human donor who had recovered from COVID-19. The material was peripheral blood, obtained after recovery from COVID-19. In nucleotides, the CDR3 is TGTGCCAACTCGGACAGTTTGAACACTGAAGCTTTCTTT. Translated, it gives CANSDSLNTEAFF.